A selection of T cell receptor beta chains follows, all from one sample in a study of blood T cell repertoires in COVID-19. The repertoire was sequenced with immunoSEQ multiplex PCR; TCRdb's copy has only in-frame clones and lacks some. The table lists around 100,000 clones, roughly 80% of them singletons. The sequenced sample consisted of peripheral blood. The receptors were gathered from a woman in her seventies with acute or convalescent COVID-19. Each CDR3 is given with its conserved first and last residue. The order of the fields is clone size, D gene, J gene, CDR3 length, V gene, CDR3 protein, CDR3 DNA. A D gene is named only where the DNA matches it firmly. Size tells how often a clone was seen (once, few, many) or the class of an expanded clone, and some rows leave it out.

>.|.|TRBJ2-2|13|TRBV7-2
CARKAGNTGELFF
TGTGCCCGGAAGGCGGGCAACACCGGGGAGCTGTTTTTT
>.|TRBD1|TRBJ2-6|17|TRBV3-1/TRBV3-2
CASSRGQGGAGANVLTF
TGTGCCAGCAGCCGAGGACAGGGCGGGGCGGGGGCCAACGTCCTGACTTTC
>.|TRBD1|TRBJ1-1|15|TRBV3-1/TRBV3-2
CASSLATGILTEAFF
TGTGCCAGCAGCCTAGCGACAGGGATCTTAACTGAAGCTTTCTTT
>.|TRBD1|TRBJ1-5|17|TRBV19
CATEGTGVERSNQPQHF
TGTGCCACCGAAGGGACAGGAGTTGAAAGATCCAATCAGCCCCAGCATTTT
>.|.|TRBJ1-2|14|TRBV10-3
CAITPAMRDSGYTF
TGTGCCATCACCCCCGCTATGCGGGATAGTGGCTACACCTTC
>.|TRBD1|TRBJ1-1|15|TRBV5-1
CASSGGQGSNTEAFF
TGCGCCAGCAGTGGGGGACAGGGGTCGAACACTGAAGCTTTCTTT
>few|.|TRBJ2-1|15|TRBV9
CASSLPSRPSHEQFF
TGTGCCAGCAGCCTCCCCTCCCGACCTAGCCATGAGCAGTTCTTC
>.|.|TRBJ1-6|18|TRBV5-1
CASRSQAIRSSYNSPLHF
TGCGCCAGCAGGTCACAGGCTATTAGGAGCTCCTATAATTCACCCCTCCACTTT
>.|.|TRBJ1-1|18|TRBV30
CAWSVYALGGGRNTEAFF
TGTGCCTGGAGTGTATATGCCCTTGGGGGGGGGCGGAACACTGAAGCTTTCTTT
>.|.|TRBJ1-3|15|TRBV6-2/TRBV6-3
CASSWATTHGNTIYF
TGTGCCAGCAGTTGGGCCACCACCCACGGAAACACCATATATTTT
>.|TRBD1|TRBJ1-2|12|TRBV6-5
CASKGANYGYTF
TGTGCCAGTAAGGGGGCCAACTATGGCTACACCTTC